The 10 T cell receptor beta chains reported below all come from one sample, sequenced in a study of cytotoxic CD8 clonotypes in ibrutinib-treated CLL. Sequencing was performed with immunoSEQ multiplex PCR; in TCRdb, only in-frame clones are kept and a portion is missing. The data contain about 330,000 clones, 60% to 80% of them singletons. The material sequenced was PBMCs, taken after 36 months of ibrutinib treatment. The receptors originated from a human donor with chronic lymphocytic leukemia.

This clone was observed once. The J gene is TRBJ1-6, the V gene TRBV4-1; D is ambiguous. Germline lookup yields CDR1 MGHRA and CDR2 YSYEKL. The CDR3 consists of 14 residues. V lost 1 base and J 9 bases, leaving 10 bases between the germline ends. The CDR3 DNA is TGCGCCAGCAGCCAAGGCAACATTGGTTCACCCCTCCACTTT. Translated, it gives CASSQGNIGSPLHF.

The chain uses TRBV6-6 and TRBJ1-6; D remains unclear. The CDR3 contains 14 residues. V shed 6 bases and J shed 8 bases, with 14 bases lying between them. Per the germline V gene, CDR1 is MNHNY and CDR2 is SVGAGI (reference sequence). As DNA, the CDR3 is TGTGCCAGCAGACTGACCTTGCCCGATTCACCCCTCCACTTT. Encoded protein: CASRLTLPDSPLHF.

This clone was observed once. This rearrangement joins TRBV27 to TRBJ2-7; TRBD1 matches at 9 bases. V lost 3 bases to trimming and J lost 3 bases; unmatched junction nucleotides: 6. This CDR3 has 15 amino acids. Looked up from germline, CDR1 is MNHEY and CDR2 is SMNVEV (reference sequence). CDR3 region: CASSLGQGLNYEQYF. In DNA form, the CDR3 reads TGTGCCAGCAGTTTGGGACAGGGACTCAACTACGAGCAGTACTTC.

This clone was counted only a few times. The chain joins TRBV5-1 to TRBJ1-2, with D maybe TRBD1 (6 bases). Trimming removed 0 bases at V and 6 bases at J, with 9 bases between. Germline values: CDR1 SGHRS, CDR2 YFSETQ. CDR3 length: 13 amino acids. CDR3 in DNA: TGCGCCAGCAGCTTGGTACAGGGCGATGGCTACACCTTC. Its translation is CASSLVQGDGYTF.

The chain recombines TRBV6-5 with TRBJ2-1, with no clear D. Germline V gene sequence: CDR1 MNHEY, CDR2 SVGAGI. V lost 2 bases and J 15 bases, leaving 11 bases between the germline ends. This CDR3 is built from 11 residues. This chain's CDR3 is CASSYQPHPFF. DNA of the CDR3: TGTGCCAGCAGTTACCAACCGCATCCGTTCTTC.

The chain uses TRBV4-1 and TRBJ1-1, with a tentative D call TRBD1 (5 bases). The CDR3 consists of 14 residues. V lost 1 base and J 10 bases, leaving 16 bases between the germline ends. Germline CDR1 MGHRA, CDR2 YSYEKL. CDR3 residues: CASSQVDSLYGAFF. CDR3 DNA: TGCGCCAGCAGCCAAGTCGACAGTCTTTATGGAGCTTTCTTT.

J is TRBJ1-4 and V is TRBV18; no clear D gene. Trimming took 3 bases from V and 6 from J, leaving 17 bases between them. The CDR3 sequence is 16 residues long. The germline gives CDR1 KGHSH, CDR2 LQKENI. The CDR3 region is CASSPIWQAIDEKLFF. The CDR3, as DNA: TGTGCCAGCTCACCGATCTGGCAGGCGATTGATGAAAAACTGTTTTTT. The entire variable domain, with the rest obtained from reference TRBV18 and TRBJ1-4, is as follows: NAGVMQNPRHLVRRRGQEARLRCSPMKGHSHVYWYRQLPEEGLKFMVYLQKENIIDESGMPKERFSAEFPKEGPSILRIQQVVRGDSAAYFCASSPIWQAIDEKLFFGSGTQLSVL.

The DNA of the CDR3 is TGTGCCAGCTCACCGGGACAGGGACCCCCCTATAGCAATCAGCCCCAGCATTTT. Protein product: CASSPGQGPPYSNQPQHF. The rearrangement uses TRBV18 and TRBJ1-5; 9 nucleotides agree with TRBD1. Unmatched junction bases numbered 9, after V lost 3 bases and J lost 0 bases. Germline assignment: CDR1 KGHSH and CDR2 LQKENI. The CDR3 has 18 amino acids.

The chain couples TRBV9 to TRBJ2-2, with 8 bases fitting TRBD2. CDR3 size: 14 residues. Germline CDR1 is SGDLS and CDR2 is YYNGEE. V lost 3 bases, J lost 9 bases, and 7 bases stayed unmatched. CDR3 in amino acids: CASSARLAWRELFF. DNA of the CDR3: TGTGCCAGCAGCGCCAGACTAGCGTGGCGGGAGCTGTTTTTT.

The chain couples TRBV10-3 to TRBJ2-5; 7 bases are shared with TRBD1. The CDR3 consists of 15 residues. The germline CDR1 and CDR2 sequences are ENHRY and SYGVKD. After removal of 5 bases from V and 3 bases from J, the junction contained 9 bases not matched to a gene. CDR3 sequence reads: CAISSQGTAEETQYF. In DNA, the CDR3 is TGTGCCATCAGTTCCCAAGGGACAGCTGAAGAGACCCAGTACTTC.